The rows below give T cell receptor beta chains drawn from one sample of a study of Graves' ophthalmopathy and Graves' hyperthyroidism. TCRdb re-derived calls from the multiplex PCR reads in MiXCR, one entry per CDR3 protein. Counted here are about 740,000 distinct CDR3 sequences, approximately 40% occurring once; the ten biggest clones make up about 40%. Sequences were obtained from peripheral blood. The receptors stem from an adult man with Graves' ophthalmopathy. Each CDR3 is given with its conserved first and last residue. The D gene is left open where the match is weak. Clone size is given for some rows only: seen once, a few or many times, or a class if the clone is expanded.

.	TRBV6-5	.	TRBJ2-5	TGTGCCAGCAGTTACGACAGCCAAGAGACCCAGTACTTC	CASSYDSQETQYF
.	TRBV7-2	.	TRBJ2-3	TGTGCCAGCAGCTTAGAGGGCGGTAGCACAGATACGCAGTATTTT	CASSLEGGSTDTQYF
.	TRBV20-1	.	TRBJ2-5	TGCAGTGCTAGAGCTGAACGGCAAGAGACCCAGTACTTC	CSARAERQETQYF
many	TRBV27	.	TRBJ2-5	TGTGCCAGCAGTTTATGGGGTGGAGAGACCCAGTACTTC	CASSLWGGETQYF
few	TRBV6-6	.	TRBJ1-2	TGTGCCAGCAGTTACTCGGTGGGTCCTACCTATGGCTACACCTTC	CASSYSVGPTYGYTF
.	TRBV15	TRBD1	TRBJ1-2	TGTGCCGCCAGCAGCCCGAACAGGGGGACCGGTGGCTACACCTTC	CAASSPNRGTGGYTF
.	TRBV29-1	TRBD1	TRBJ1-2	TGCAGCGCCGCCACCCCCGGGACAGAGTATGGCTACACCTTC	CSAATPGTEYGYTF
.	TRBV25-1	TRBD1	TRBJ1-6	TGTGCCAGCAGTGCTAGGGATACAGGGGCGATGTATCTCCACTTT	CASSARDTGAMYLHF
.	TRBV20-1	.	TRBJ2-5	TGCAGTGCTGCCAGGGGGGGGATACAAGAGACCCAGTACTTC	CSAARGGIQETQYF
once	TRBV29-1	.	TRBJ1-1	TGCAGCGTTGAAGTGGGGGGGGTACCGGCTGAAGCTTTCTTT	CSVEVGGVPAEAFF
many	TRBV7-2	TRBD2	TRBJ2-5	TGTGCCAGCAGCTTAGTAGGAGCGGGAGGCCAAGAGACCCAGTACTTC	CASSLVGAGGQETQYF
many	TRBV7-8	TRBD1	TRBJ2-2	TGTGCCAGCAGCCCCCAGACAGGGCCCGGGGAGCTGTTTTTT	CASSPQTGPGELFF
.	TRBV18	.	TRBJ1-1	TGTGCCAGCTCACCATCCAGGGAGGCTGAAGCTTTCTTT	CASSPSREAEAFF
.	TRBV25-1	TRBD1	TRBJ2-7	TGTGCCAGCAGCCCAACGGACAGGGCGTACTACGAGCAGTACTTC	CASSPTDRAYYEQYF
.	TRBV10-3	.	TRBJ2-2	TGTGCCAGCAGTCCCCCCGACAGGTCCGGAAGGGAGCTGTTTTTT	CASSPPDRSGRELFF
many	TRBV7-9	TRBD1	TRBJ1-1	TGTGCCAGCAGCTCGGGACAGAACCCCTTCTTT	CASSSGQNPFF
many	TRBV10-3	.	TRBJ1-1	TGTGCCATCAGGAGGTCGACAACAAACACTGAAGCTTTCTTT	CAIRRSTTNTEAFF
many	TRBV13	.	TRBJ2-7	TGTGCCAGCAGCCTTAGGGAGTTCGAGCAGTACTTC	CASSLREFEQYF
once	TRBV12-3/TRBV12-4	.	TRBJ2-5	TGTGCCAGCAGTTCGCCCGGGTGGACCCAGTACTTC	CASSSPGWTQYF
.	TRBV2	TRBD1	TRBJ1-6	TGTGCCAGCAGTGAAGGGTGGACAGGGGCCGAGGAGCCCCTCCACTTT	CASSEGWTGAEEPLHF
many	TRBV7-3	.	TRBJ1-2	TGTGCCAGCAGCCCTATGGGAGGGTATGGCTACACCTTC	CASSPMGGYGYTF
.	TRBV7-9	.	TRBJ1-1	TGTGCCAGCAGCTTAGGCCACACGGTTAGGGAAGCTTTCTTT	CASSLGHTVREAFF
.	TRBV29-1	TRBD1	TRBJ1-4	TGCAGCTTGGGGGACAGGACCCTGGGAAAACTGTTTTTT	CSLGDRTLGKLFF
few	TRBV7-9	.	TRBJ2-7	TGTGCCAGCAGCTTAGGGCAGCGTTCGACCTACGAGCAGTACTTC	CASSLGQRSTYEQYF
few	TRBV9	TRBD2	TRBJ2-7	TGTGCCAGCAGCCAAGGGCGGACTAGCCTCTACGAGCAGTACTTC	CASSQGRTSLYEQYF
few	TRBV19	.	TRBJ1-6	TGTGCCAGTAGTCTCAGGACAGACCATTCACCCCTCCACTTT	CASSLRTDHSPLHF
.	TRBV2	.	TRBJ2-5	TGTGCCAGCAGTGATCGTGGTGCGACCCAGTACTTC	CASSDRGATQYF
.	TRBV10-3	.	TRBJ1-1	TGTGCCAGCATCGGGGGCGTTACTGAAGCTTTCTTT	CASIGGVTEAFF
.	TRBV19	TRBD1	TRBJ1-1	TGTGCCAGTAGTGACCCCGGGACAGGGGACGTCACTGAAGCTTTCTTT	CASSDPGTGDVTEAFF
many	TRBV7-8	.	TRBJ1-6	TGTGCCAGCAGCTTAGGGCCGGACGCCAATTCACCCCTCCACTTT	CASSLGPDANSPLHF
many	TRBV29-1	.	TRBJ1-5	TGCAGCGTGCAACTTGGGACCGCCGGTAATCAGCCCCAGCATTTT	CSVQLGTAGNQPQHF
few	TRBV20-1	.	TRBJ1-5	TGCAGTGCTAGGGAGTCAGGACATCAGCCCCAGCATTTT	CSARESGHQPQHF
once	TRBV20-1	.	TRBJ2-5	TGCAGTGCTGGATCAGCCCAGGGTCCTGCTCTCCAGTACTTC	CSAGSAQGPALQYF
.	TRBV10-3	.	TRBJ2-7	TGTGCCATCAGTCCCGGCAGGGTCTACGAGCAGTACTTC	CAISPGRVYEQYF
.	TRBV2	.	TRBJ1-2	TGTGCCAGCAGTGAAGAATGGGGTATGAAGGGCTACACCTTC	CASSEEWGMKGYTF
many	TRBV7-9	.	TRBJ1-5	TGTGCCAGCAGCTTTGGGGGGAACAATCAGCCCCAGCATTTT	CASSFGGNNQPQHF
few	TRBV15	TRBD1	TRBJ2-2	TGTGCCACCAGCAGAGAAGTGACAGGGGGCCCCACCGGGGAGCTGTTTTTT	CATSREVTGGPTGELFF
.	TRBV20-1	TRBD1	TRBJ1-2	TGCAGTGCTAGAGACGGGACAGATAACTATGGCTACACCTTC	CSARDGTDNYGYTF
many	TRBV12-3/TRBV12-4	.	TRBJ2-5	TGTGCCAGCGGGGACGGTCAAGAGACCCAGTACTTC	CASGDGQETQYF
many	TRBV2	.	TRBJ2-5	TGTGCCAGCAGTGAAGCGCTTCGTCTACCGGGGGAGACCCAGTACTTC	CASSEALRLPGETQYF
.	TRBV11-2	.	TRBJ2-7	TGTGCCAGCGACAGATTAACCTACGAGCAGTACTTC	CASDRLTYEQYF
many	TRBV24-1	.	TRBJ1-5	TGTGCCACCAGTGAAGGGCAGGCCTACAATCAGCCCCAGCATTTT	CATSEGQAYNQPQHF
.	TRBV19	.	TRBJ1-1	TGTGCCGGTACCGGGATACCGTCACGTAATGAAGCTTTCTTT	CAGTGIPSRNEAFF
.	TRBV10-3	TRBD2	TRBJ2-6	TGTGCCATCAGTGAGACTAGCGGGACCAACGTCCTGACTTTC	CAISETSGTNVLTF
.	TRBV9	.	TRBJ2-7	TGTGCCAGCTCAGGGGTCGATTCATACGAGCAGTACTTC	CASSGVDSYEQYF
few	TRBV12-3/TRBV12-4	.	TRBJ1-1	TGTGCCAGCAGTCCCCTGTCAGGTAGGGGGTTGAACACTGAAGCTTTCTTT	CASSPLSGRGLNTEAFF
many	TRBV2	.	TRBJ1-1	TGTGCCAGCAGTGGCGTGAAGAACACTGAAGCTTTCTTT	CASSGVKNTEAFF
.	TRBV19	.	TRBJ2-7	TGTGCCAGTAGTTTGACAGCGAACTCCTACGAGCAGTACTTC	CASSLTANSYEQYF
.	TRBV10-3	TRBD1	TRBJ2-7	TGTGCCAGCCGCCTATCCGAGGACAGGGGGTCGAGCGAGCAGTACTTC	CASRLSEDRGSSEQYF
many	TRBV7-2	.	TRBJ1-2	TGTGCCAGCAGCTTTCGGAGAGCTAACTATGGCTACACCTTC	CASSFRRANYGYTF
.	TRBV24-1	.	TRBJ2-5	TGTGCCACCAGTGATTTCGGGGGCGTTGAGACCCAGTACTTC	CATSDFGGVETQYF
few	TRBV2	.	TRBJ2-7	TGTGCCAGCACCCCCACCCCCCAGGGCGCCTACGAGCAGTACTTC	CASTPTPQGAYEQYF
.	TRBV5-8	.	TRBJ1-1	TGTGCCAGCAGCTTGACCCCCCTAGGGGCGCCTCGGGTCTTT	CASSLTPLGAPRVF
many	TRBV19	.	TRBJ1-5	TGTGCCAGTAGTACAGACTGGAATCAGCCCCAGCATTTT	CASSTDWNQPQHF
few	TRBV2	TRBD1	TRBJ1-1	TGTGCCAGCGGACAGGGGGCTGCGGACACTGAAGCTTTCTTT	CASGQGAADTEAFF
.	TRBV19	TRBD1	TRBJ1-5	TGTGCCAGTACCAAGACAGGGGGCGCGAGTCAGCCCCAGCATTTT	CASTKTGGASQPQHF
.	TRBV15	TRBD1	TRBJ1-3	TGTGCCACCAGCAGAGAGGGACAGGGGCTCCCTTCTGGAAACACCATATATTTT	CATSREGQGLPSGNTIYF